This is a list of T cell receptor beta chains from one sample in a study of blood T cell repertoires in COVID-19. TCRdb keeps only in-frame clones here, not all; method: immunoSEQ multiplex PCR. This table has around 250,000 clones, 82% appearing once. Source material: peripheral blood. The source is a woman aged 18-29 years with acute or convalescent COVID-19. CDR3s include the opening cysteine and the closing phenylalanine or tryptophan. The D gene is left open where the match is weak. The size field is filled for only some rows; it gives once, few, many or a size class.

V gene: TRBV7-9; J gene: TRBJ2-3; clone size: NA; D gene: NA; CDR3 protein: CASSTTADTQYF; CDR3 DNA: TGTGCCAGCAGCACCACGGCAGATACGCAGTATTTT
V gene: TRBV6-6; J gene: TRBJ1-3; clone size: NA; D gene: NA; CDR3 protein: CASSTRILSGNTIYF; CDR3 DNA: TGTGCCAGCAGTACGAGAATACTCTCTGGAAACACCATATATTTT
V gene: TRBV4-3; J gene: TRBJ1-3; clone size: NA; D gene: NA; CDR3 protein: CASSQVGGSGNTIYF; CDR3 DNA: TGCGCCAGCAGCCAAGTGGGGGGCTCTGGAAACACCATATATTTT
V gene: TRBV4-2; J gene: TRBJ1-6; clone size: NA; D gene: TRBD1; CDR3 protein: CASSPLDRVNSPLHF; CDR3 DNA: TGTGCCAGCAGCCCTCTCGACAGGGTTAATTCACCCCTCCACTTT
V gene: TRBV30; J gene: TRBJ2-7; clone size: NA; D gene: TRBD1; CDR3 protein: CACPAPGQAYEQYF; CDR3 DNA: TGTGCCTGTCCCGCCCCGGGACAGGCCTACGAGCAGTACTTC
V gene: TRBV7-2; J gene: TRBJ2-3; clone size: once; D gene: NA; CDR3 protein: CASVKWGDGGDTQYF; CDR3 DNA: TGTGCCAGCGTTAAGTGGGGAGATGGCGGAGATACGCAGTATTTT
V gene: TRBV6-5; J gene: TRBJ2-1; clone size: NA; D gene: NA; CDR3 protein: CASSYRGYEQFF; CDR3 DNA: TGTGCCAGCAGTTACAGGGGGTACGAGCAGTTCTTC
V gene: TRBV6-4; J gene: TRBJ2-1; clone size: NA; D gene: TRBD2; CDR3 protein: CASSDSGTSEQFF; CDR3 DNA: TGTGCCAGCAGTGATTCCGGGACTAGCGAGCAGTTCTTC
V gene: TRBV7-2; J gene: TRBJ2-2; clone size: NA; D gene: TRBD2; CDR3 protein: CASRGSGATGELFF; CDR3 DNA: TGTGCCAGCAGGGGTAGCGGGGCCACCGGGGAGCTGTTTTTT
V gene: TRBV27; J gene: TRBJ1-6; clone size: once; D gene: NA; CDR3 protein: CASSPPRGQNSPLHF; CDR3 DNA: TGTGCCAGCAGCCCCCCACGTGGGCAGAATTCACCCCTCCACTTT
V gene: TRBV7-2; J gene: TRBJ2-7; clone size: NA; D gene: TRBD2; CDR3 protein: CASSSHDVPSGSSSYEQYF; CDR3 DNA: TGTGCCAGCAGCAGCCACGATGTCCCTAGCGGGTCGTCATCCTACGAGCAGTACTTC
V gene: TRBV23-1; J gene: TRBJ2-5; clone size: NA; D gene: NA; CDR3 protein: CASSQSPLSGQETQYF; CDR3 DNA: TGCGCCAGCAGTCAATCGCCCCTCTCCGGCCAAGAGACCCAGTACTTC
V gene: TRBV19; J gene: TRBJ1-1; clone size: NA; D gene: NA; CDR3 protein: CASSRGGDRPYEAFF; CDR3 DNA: TGTGCCAGTAGTAGGGGGGGTGACAGGCCGTATGAAGCTTTCTTT
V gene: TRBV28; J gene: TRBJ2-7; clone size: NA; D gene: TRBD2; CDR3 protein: CASSTPEGGGRDREYF; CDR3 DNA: TGTGCCAGCAGTACCCCCGAGGGTGGCGGGAGGGATAGGGAATACTTC
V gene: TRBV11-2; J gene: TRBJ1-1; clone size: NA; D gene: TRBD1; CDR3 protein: CASSPWGQGAGDTEAFF; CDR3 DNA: TGTGCCAGCAGCCCCTGGGGCCAGGGGGCGGGTGACACTGAAGCTTTCTTT
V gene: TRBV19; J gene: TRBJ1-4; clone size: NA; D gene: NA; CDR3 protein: CASSSGGKGATNEKLFF; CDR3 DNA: TGTGCCAGTAGTTCCGGGGGGAAAGGGGCAACTAATGAAAAACTGTTTTTT
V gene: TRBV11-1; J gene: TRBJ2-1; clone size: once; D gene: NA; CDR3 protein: CASRAGNEQFF; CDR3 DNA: TGTGCCAGCAGGGCAGGCAATGAGCAGTTCTTC